This T cell receptor (beta chain) was observed in a study of cytomegalovirus exposure and HLA in healthy donors. Study-level background: Unique TCRs numbering around 80 million, obtained from HLA-typed donors, made up an early data release. Broader study findings: Beyond CMV serostatus, there was no information to go on about immune exposure.

Concerning this clone itself: Antigen specificity is unknown.

PCR employed 60 Vbeta and 13 Jbeta primers. Here immunoSEQ multiplex PCR was the method, and the copy in TCRdb shows in-frame clones only, minus some. Of approximately 170,000 clones in the sample, approximately 83% were seen once. The sequence was obtained from a boy younger than 10 in good health and CMV-seronegative. Material for sequencing was PBMCs.

The CDR3 region has the DNA TGCGCCAGCAGCCCTTCGGACAGACAAGAGACCCAGTACTTC. Its translation: CASSPSDRQETQYF. This chain joins TRBV4-3 and TRBJ2-5; the D gene is possibly TRBD1 (6 bases). Germline V lookup: CDR1 LGHNA, CDR2 YSLEER. The CDR3 covers 14 residues. V was clipped by 4 bases and J by 2 bases, with 11 bases between them.